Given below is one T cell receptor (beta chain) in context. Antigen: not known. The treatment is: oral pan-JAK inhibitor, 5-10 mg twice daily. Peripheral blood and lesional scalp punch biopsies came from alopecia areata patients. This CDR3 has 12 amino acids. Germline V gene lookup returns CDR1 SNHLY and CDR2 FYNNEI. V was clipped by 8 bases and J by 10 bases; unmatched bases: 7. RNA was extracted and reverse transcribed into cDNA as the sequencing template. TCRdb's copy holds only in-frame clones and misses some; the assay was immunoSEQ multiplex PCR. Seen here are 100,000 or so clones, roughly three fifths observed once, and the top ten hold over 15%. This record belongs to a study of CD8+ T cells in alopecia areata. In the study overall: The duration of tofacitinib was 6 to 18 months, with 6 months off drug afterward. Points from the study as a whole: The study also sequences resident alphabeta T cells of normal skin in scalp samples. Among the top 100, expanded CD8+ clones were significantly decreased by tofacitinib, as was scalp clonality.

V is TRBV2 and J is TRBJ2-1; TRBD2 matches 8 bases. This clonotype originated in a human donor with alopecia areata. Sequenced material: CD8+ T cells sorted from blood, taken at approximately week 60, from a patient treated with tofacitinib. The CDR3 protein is CASQRPSGEQFF. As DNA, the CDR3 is TGTGCCAGCCAAAGACCTAGCGGGGAGCAGTTCTTC.